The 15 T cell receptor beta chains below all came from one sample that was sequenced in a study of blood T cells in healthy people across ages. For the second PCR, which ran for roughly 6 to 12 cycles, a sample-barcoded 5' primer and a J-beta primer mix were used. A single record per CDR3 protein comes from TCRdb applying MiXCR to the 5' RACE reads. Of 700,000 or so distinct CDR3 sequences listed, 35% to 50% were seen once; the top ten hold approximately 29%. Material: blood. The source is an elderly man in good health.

The CDR3 protein is CASSYAGTGDYEQYF. The CDR3 region has the DNA TGTGCCAGCAGTTACGCCGGGACAGGGGACTACGAGCAGTACTTC. The chain carries TRBV6-2 or TRBV6-3 and TRBJ2-7; TRBD1 aligns across 10 bases. This CDR3 is built from 15 residues. Germline trimming cut 2 bases from V and 3 bases from J; bases unmatched to any gene: 4. Looked up from germline, CDR1 is MNHEY and CDR2 is SVGEGT.

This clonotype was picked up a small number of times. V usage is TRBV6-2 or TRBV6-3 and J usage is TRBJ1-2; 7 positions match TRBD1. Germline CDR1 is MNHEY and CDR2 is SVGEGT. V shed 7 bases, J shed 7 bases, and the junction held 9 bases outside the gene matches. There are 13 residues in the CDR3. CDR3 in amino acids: CASTKATGVGYTF. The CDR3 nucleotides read TGTGCCAGCACCAAGGCTACAGGGGTTGGCTACACCTTC.

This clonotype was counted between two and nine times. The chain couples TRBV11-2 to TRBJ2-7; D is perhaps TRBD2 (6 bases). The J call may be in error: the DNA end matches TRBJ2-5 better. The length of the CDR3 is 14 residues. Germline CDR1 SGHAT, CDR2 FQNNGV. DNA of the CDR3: TGTGCCAGCAGACCTGGGGGGTCAAGGGAGACCCAGTACTTC. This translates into CASRPGGSRETQYF.

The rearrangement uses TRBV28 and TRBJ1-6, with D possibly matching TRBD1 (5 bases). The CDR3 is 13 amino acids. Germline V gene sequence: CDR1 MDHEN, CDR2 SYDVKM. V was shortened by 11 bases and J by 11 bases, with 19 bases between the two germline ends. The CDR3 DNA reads TGTGCCGGTTCCGGGGCCTCAGGAGCACCCCTCCACTTT. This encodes CAGSGASGAPLHF. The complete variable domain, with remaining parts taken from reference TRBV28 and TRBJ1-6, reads DVKVTQSSRYLVKRTGEKVFLECVQDMDHENMFWYRQDPGLGLRLIYFSYDVKMKEKGDIPEGYSVSREKKERFSLILESASTNQTSMYLCAGSGASGAPLHFGNGTRLTVT.

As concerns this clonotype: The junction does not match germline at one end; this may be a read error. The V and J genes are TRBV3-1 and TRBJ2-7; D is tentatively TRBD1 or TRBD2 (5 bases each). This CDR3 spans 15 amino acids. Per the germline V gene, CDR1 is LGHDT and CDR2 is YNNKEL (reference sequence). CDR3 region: CASSLFRDLSYGQYF. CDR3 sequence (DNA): TGTGCCAGCAGCCTATTCCGGGACCTCTCCTACGGGCAGTACTTC.

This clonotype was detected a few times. CDR3 amino acids: CASAWTVRSEAQYF. The CDR3 DNA reads TGTGCCAGCGCCTGGACTGTCAGATCGGAGGCCCAGTACTTC. V usage is TRBV6-2 or TRBV6-3 and J usage is TRBJ2-5, with a tentative D call TRBD2 (5 bases). V dropped 8 bases and J dropped 9 bases, with 22 bases sitting between them. The CDR3 spans 14 residues. The germline V gene encodes CDR1 MNHEY and CDR2 SVGEGT.

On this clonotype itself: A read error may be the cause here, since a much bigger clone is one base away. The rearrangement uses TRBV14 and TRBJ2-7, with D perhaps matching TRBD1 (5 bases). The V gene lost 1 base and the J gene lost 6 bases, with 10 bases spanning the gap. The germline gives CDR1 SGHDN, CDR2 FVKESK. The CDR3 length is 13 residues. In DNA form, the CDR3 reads TGTGCCAGCAGCCAAGGTTGGCAGGGCGAGCAGTACTTC. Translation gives CASSQGWQGEQYF.

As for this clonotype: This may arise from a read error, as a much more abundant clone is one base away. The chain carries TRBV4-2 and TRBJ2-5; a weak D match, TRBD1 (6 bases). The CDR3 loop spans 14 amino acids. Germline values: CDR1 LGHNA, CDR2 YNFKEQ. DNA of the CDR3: TGTGCCTGCAGCCAAGGGGGAGATGGCGAGACCCAGTACTTC. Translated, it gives CACSQGGDGETQYF.

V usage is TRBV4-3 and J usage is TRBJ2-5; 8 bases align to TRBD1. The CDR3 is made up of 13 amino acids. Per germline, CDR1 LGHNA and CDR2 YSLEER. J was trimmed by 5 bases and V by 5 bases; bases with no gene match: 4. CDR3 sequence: CASSKDRAETQYF. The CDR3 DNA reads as TGCGCCAGCAGCAAGGACAGGGCCGAGACCCAGTACTTC.

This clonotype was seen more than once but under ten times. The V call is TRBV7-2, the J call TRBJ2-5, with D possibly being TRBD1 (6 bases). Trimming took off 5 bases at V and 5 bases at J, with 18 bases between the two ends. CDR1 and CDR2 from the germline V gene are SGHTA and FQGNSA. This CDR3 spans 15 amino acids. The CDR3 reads CASSLRVGQGETQYF. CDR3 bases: TGTGCCAGCAGCCTAAGGGTTGGCCAGGGGGAGACCCAGTACTTC.

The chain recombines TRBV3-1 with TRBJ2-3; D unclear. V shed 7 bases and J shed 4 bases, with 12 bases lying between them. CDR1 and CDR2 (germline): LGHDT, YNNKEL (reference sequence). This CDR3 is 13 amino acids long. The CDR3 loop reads CASTQRPSDTQYF. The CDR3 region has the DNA TGTGCCAGCACTCAGCGCCCTTCAGATACGCAGTATTTT.

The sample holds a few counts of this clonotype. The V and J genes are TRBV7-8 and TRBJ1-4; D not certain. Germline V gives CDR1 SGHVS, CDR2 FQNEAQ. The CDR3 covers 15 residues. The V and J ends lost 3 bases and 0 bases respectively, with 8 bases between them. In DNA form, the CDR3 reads TGTGCCAGCAGCTTCGGCAGCCCAACTAATGAAAAACTGTTTTTT. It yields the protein CASSFGSPTNEKLFF.

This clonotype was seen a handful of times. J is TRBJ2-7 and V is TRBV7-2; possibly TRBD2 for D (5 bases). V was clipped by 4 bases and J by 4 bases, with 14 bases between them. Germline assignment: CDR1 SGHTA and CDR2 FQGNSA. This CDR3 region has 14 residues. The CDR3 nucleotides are TGTGCCAGCAGCTATCTTGAGCGGCGTTACGAGCAGTACTTC. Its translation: CASSYLERRYEQYF.

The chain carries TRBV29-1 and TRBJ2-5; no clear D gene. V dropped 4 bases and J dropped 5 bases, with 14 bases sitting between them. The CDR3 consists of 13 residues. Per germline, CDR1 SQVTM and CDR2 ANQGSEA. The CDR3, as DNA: TGCAGCGTTGTGGGCGGCCCTGGGGAGACCCAGTACTTC. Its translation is CSVVGGPGETQYF.

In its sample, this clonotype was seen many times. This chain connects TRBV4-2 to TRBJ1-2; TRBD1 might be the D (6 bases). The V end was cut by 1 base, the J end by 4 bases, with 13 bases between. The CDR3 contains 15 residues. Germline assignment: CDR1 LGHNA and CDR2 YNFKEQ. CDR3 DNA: TGTGCCAGCAGCCAAGCAGTACAGGGCAGCTATGGCTACACCTTC. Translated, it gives CASSQAVQGSYGYTF.